The sequence of this T cell receptor beta chain was determined in a study of cytomegalovirus exposure and HLA in healthy donors. Whole-study results and caveats: Cytomegalovirus-associated status was assigned to about 180 TCR beta chains.

The PCR made use of 60 Vbeta and 13 Jbeta primers. The assay was immunoSEQ multiplex PCR, and TCRdb's table has in-frame clones only and misses some. The table includes about 160,000 clones, approximately 80% detected once. In regard to this clone: Its antigen remains unknown.

Between the trimmed V and J ends, which lost 4 bases and 0 bases, there was a span of 7 bases. The germline V gene has CDR1 MNHEY and CDR2 SMNVEV (reference sequence). CDR3 size: 13 residues. Sequenced material: PBMCs. V and J are TRBV27 and TRBJ2-7; weak D call: TRBD2 (6 bases). The source is a man in his late teens or twenties in good health and CMV-seropositive. This CDR3 is CASSSGLSYEQYF. The CDR3 nucleotides read TGTGCCAGCAGTTCGGGACTCTCCTACGAGCAGTACTTC.